This TCR beta chain derives from a study of blood T cell repertoires in COVID-19. Study at large: Samples taken during acute and convalescent COVID-19 were collected in the United States, Italy and Spain. The cDNA or gDNA used as material had been derived from T cells, B-cell-depleted T cells, or PBMCs.

Methods used by the authors: Amplified reference gene primers provided the basis for estimating nucleated cell counts. Using immunoSEQ multiplex PCR, the repertoire was profiled, and TCRdb retains in-frame clones only, with some absent. V and J calls and clone size are those listed in that table; D and trimming were worked out from the DNA. The sample carries under 150,000 clones, around 89% recorded once. In germline, CDR1 is MGHRA, CDR2 YSYEKL. Trimming removed 1 base from V and 3 bases from J; junction bases left unmatched: 11. CDR3 length equals 17 residues. J is TRBJ2-7 and V is TRBV4-1; 8 bases line up with TRBD2. The origin of this receptor is a woman between 50 and 59 years old with acute or convalescent COVID-19. Input material: peripheral blood. This CDR3 is CASSQGTGGSGVYEQYF. CDR3 bases: TGCGCCAGCAGCCAAGGAACCGGGGGTAGCGGGGTCTACGAGCAGTACTTC.